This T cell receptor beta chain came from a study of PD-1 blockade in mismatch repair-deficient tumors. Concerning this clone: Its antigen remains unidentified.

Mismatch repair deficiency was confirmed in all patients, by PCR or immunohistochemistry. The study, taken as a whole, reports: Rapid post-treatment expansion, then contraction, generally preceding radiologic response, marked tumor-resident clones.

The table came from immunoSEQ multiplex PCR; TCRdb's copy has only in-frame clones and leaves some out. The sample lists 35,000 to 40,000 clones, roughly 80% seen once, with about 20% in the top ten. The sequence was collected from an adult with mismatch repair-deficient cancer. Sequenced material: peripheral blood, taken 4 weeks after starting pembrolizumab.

CDR3 region: CASSDSAGGKYEQYF. The CDR3 region has the DNA TGTGCCAGCAGTGACTCAGCGGGGGGGAAGTACGAGCAGTACTTC. The chain uses TRBV25-1 and TRBJ2-7; TRBD2 matches at 10 bases. In germline, CDR1 is MGHDK, CDR2 SYGVNS. J lost 4 bases, V lost 3 bases, and 6 bases had no gene match. This CDR3 is built from 15 residues.